Below, 25 T cell receptor beta chains from the same sample are listed, as sequenced in a study of T cells in Graves' hyperthyroidism and ophthalmopathy. TCR beta CDR3 sequences were amplified from RNA transcripts. Researchers ran a first-round RT-PCR on the TCR CDR3 using the HTBI primer set. TCRdb passed the multiplex PCR reads through MiXCR, listing each CDR3 protein once. The sample carries 90,000 to 120,000 distinct CDR3 sequences, approximately 15% recorded once. Specimen: blood. These receptors were obtained from a woman in her 50s with Graves' hyperthyroidism.

This clonotype was seen ten or more times. The chain uses TRBV18 and TRBJ2-1; TRBD1 aligns across 9 bases. With V trimmed by 3 bases and J by 4 bases, 4 bases remained unmatched. The CDR3 loop spans 15 amino acids. Per germline, CDR1 KGHSH and CDR2 LQKENI. The CDR3 spells CASSPGQGRYNEQFF. Written as DNA, the CDR3 is TGTGCCAGCTCACCCGGACAGGGGCGTTACAATGAGCAGTTCTTC.

The sample holds many counts of this clonotype. CDR3 nucleotide sequence: TGTGCCAGCAGCTTAGATAGTGGATCCCCCTACTACGAGCAGTACTTC. The encoded protein is CASSLDSGSPYYEQYF. The chain is built from TRBV7-8 and TRBJ2-7; no clear D gene. The germline V gene encodes CDR1 SGHVS and CDR2 FQNEAQ. This CDR3 contains 16 residues. The ends were cut back, 1 base at V and 3 bases at J, with 16 bases in the middle.

This clonotype was seen repeatedly, ten times or more. The chain links TRBV20-1 to TRBJ2-1; 10 bases are shared with TRBD2. The J segment lost 4 bases and the V segment lost 5 bases, leaving 5 bases of the junction unmatched. The CDR3 has 14 residues. CDR1 is DFQATT, CDR2 SNEGSKA, per germline (reference sequence). The CDR3 protein is CSAFSSGSYNEQFF. As DNA, the CDR3 is TGCAGTGCTTTCTCTAGCGGGAGTTACAATGAGCAGTTCTTC.

This clonotype has ten or more counts. The chain combines TRBV20-1 with TRBJ1-1; D gene unclear. Germline V gene data show CDR1 as DFQATT and CDR2 as SNEGSKA (reference sequence). The CDR3 contains 14 residues. V gave up 6 bases and J gave up 0 bases, with 14 bases separating them. CDR3 protein: CSADRRIMNTEAFF. The CDR3 DNA reads TGCAGTGCCGATAGAAGAATCATGAACACTGAAGCTTTCTTT.

On this clonotype itself: A single base separates this from a much larger clone, so it may be a read error. The rearrangement links TRBV18 to TRBJ2-1; 12 nucleotides agree with TRBD2. Germline lookup yields CDR1 KGHSH and CDR2 LQKENI. The CDR3 is 16 amino acids. V trimming: 8 bases; J trimming: 8 bases; junction bases outside the gene matches: 13. The CDR3 DNA reads as TGTGCCAGCGCGTTCACCGCGACTAGCGGGAGAGATGAGCAGTTCTTC. This translates into CASAFTATSGRDEQFF.

V gene TRBV7-2 combines with J gene TRBJ1-1; D gene ambiguous. CDR3 length equals 15 residues. The germline V and J ends were trimmed by 2 bases and 2 bases, with 12 bases remaining between them. Germline loops: CDR1 SGHTA, CDR2 FQGNSA. The CDR3 protein is CASSLMGSDNTEAFF. CDR3 bases: TGTGCCAGCAGCTTAATGGGGTCCGACAACACTGAAGCTTTCTTT.

In its sample, this clonotype was seen many times. The V gene is TRBV20-1, the J gene TRBJ1-1; 7 positions agree with TRBD1. CDR1 and CDR2 from the germline V gene are DFQATT and SNEGSKA (reference sequence). Unmatched junction bases numbered 4, after V lost 0 bases and J lost 0 bases. The CDR3 loop spans 15 amino acids. The CDR3 DNA follows: TGCAGTGCTAGAGACGGAGACAGGGTGAACACTGAAGCTTTCTTT. It is translated as CSARDGDRVNTEAFF.

This clonotype has ten or more counts. The rearrangement uses TRBV7-3 and TRBJ2-3; D may be TRBD2 (7 bases). CDR1 and CDR2 from the germline V gene are SGHTA and FQGTGA. Deletions cut 3 bases from V and 5 bases from J, with 12 bases between. The CDR3 is made up of 14 amino acids. DNA of the CDR3: TGTGCCAGCAGCTTCGCGGGGGCCGGAGATACGCAGTATTTT. Translated, it gives CASSFAGAGDTQYF.

This clonotype was counted ten times or more. The rearrangement uses TRBV20-1 and TRBJ2-1; TRBD2 matches at 8 bases. With 3 bases clipped from V and 8 bases from J, the junction kept 9 bases outside the gene matches. CDR1 and CDR2 (germline): DFQATT, SNEGSKA (reference sequence). The CDR3 spans 14 residues. The CDR3 sequence: CSASSGIRGDEQFF. In DNA, the CDR3 is TGCAGTGCTAGTAGCGGGATAAGGGGGGATGAGCAGTTCTTC.

This clonotype was counted many times. The chain uses TRBV3-1 and TRBJ2-3, with TRBD2 matching over 7 bases. The CDR3 covers 12 residues. Germline trimming cut 0 bases from V and 11 bases from J; bases unmatched to any gene: 2. Germline V gene lookup returns CDR1 LGHDT and CDR2 YNNKEL (reference sequence). CDR3 DNA: TGTGCCAGCAGCCAAGACGGCGGGAGGCAGTATTTT. Amino acids: CASSQDGGRQYF.

This clonotype was counted many times. V gene TRBV12-3 or TRBV12-4 combines with J gene TRBJ1-1; TRBD1 aligns across 9 bases. This CDR3 is 17 amino acids long. J lost 1 base, V lost 0 bases, and 6 bases had no gene match. The CDR3 here is CASSLALGQGPNTEAFF. CDR3 in DNA: TGTGCCAGCAGTTTAGCGCTGGGACAGGGACCGAACACTGAAGCTTTCTTT.

Concerning this clonotype: This could be a read error, since a much larger clone is one nucleotide away. The V and J genes are TRBV2 and TRBJ2-1; D is possibly TRBD1 or TRBD2 (5 bases each). Germline V gene lookup returns CDR1 SNHLY and CDR2 FYNNEI. Deletions cut 10 bases from V and 6 bases from J, with 22 bases between. The CDR3 totals 15 residues. This chain's CDR3 is CAIEGLPPPTNEQFF. As DNA, the CDR3 is TGTGCCATAGAGGGGCTCCCACCCCCCACCAATGAGCAGTTCTTC.

Ten or more counts support this clonotype. V and J are TRBV3-1 and TRBJ2-3; unclear D gene. The CDR3 is made up of 12 amino acids. Germline CDR1 is LGHDT and CDR2 is YNNKEL (reference sequence). V was clipped by 5 bases and J by 4 bases, with 7 bases between them. CDR3 DNA sequence: TGTGCCAGCAGCGTTAGACCAGATACGCAGTATTTT. Translating gives CASSVRPDTQYF.

This clonotype was detected many times. The chain carries TRBV2 and TRBJ2-1; D remains ambiguous. The CDR3 sequence is 12 residues long. V was shortened by 4 bases and J by 5 bases, with 6 bases between the two germline ends. Germline assignment: CDR1 SNHLY and CDR2 FYNNEI. The CDR3 region is CASSGSHNEQFF. In DNA, the CDR3 is TGTGCCAGCAGTGGGTCTCACAATGAGCAGTTCTTC.

This chain links TRBV6-2 or TRBV6-3 with TRBJ2-6, with TRBD2 matching 7 bases. The J segment lost 4 bases and the V segment lost 1 base, leaving 7 bases of the junction unmatched. This CDR3 has 17 amino acids. Germline CDR1 is MNHEY and CDR2 is SVGEGT. The CDR3: CASSYYSTSAGANVLTF. DNA for the CDR3: TGTGCCAGCAGTTACTACAGCACTAGCGCAGGGGCCAACGTCCTGACTTTC.

This clonotype was detected ten times or more. The CDR3 region has the DNA TGTGCCAGCCAAAGACAGGCGAATCAGCCCCAGCATTTT. This translates into CASQRQANQPQHF. This sequence joins TRBV6-1 and TRBJ1-5, with TRBD1 as a possible D gene (6 bases). Per germline, CDR1 MNHNS and CDR2 SASEGT. V gave up 8 bases and J gave up 4 bases, with 12 bases separating them. The CDR3 sequence is 13 residues long.

The chain couples TRBV12-5 to TRBJ2-1, with D hard to call. The CDR3 is 13 residues long. The ends were cut back, 2 bases at V and 8 bases at J, with 10 bases in the middle. Germline assignment: CDR1 LGHNT and CDR2 FRNRAP. This CDR3 reads CASGLPYSDEQFF. In nucleotides, the CDR3 is TGTGCTAGTGGTTTGCCCTACTCGGATGAGCAGTTCTTC.

The chain recombines TRBV11-2 with TRBJ2-1; D possibly corresponds to TRBD2 (6 bases). The CDR3 totals 13 residues. Germline-derived CDR1 and CDR2 are SGHAT and FQNNGV. Trimming removed 5 bases at V and 4 bases at J, with 9 bases between. The CDR3 reads CASSRRGYNEQFF. DNA of the CDR3: TGTGCCAGCAGCCGGAGGGGTTACAATGAGCAGTTCTTC. Combining the CDR3 with reference TRBV11-2 and TRBJ2-1 gives the whole variable domain EAGVAQSPRYKIIEKRQSVAFWCNPISGHATLYWYQQILGQGPKLLIQFQNNGVVDDSQLPKDRFSAERLKGVDSTLKIQPAKLEDSAVYLCASSRRGYNEQFFGPGTRLTVL.

This clonotype was seen many times. The rearrangement joins TRBV3-1 to TRBJ2-1; tentatively, D is TRBD1 (6 bases). There are 13 residues in the CDR3. Trimming took 9 bases from V and 8 from J, leaving 17 bases between them. The V gene's germline CDR1 is LGHDT and CDR2 YNNKEL (reference sequence). The CDR3 loop reads CASATLGGDEQFF. DNA of the CDR3: TGTGCCAGTGCTACCCTAGGGGGTGATGAGCAGTTCTTC.

The table lists this clonotype with many counts. The chain joins TRBV5-1 to TRBJ2-5; 10 bases line up with TRBD2. This CDR3 has 15 residues. Unmatched junction bases numbered 8, after V lost 5 bases and J lost 4 bases. Per the germline V gene, CDR1 is SGHRS and CDR2 is YFSETQ. The CDR3 is CASSTESGRGETQYF. CDR3 coding DNA: TGCGCCAGCAGTACGGAGAGCGGGAGGGGAGAGACCCAGTACTTC.

This clonotype was detected only a few times. This chain joins TRBV27 and TRBJ2-1, with 10 bases fitting TRBD2. This CDR3 spans 19 amino acids. Germline assignment: CDR1 MNHEY and CDR2 SMNVEV (reference sequence). V lost 5 bases and J lost 0; bases outside the gene matches: 13. The CDR3 DNA is TGTGCCAGCAGTCTCAGGGCTCTAGCGGGAGTCGGCTCCTACAATGAGCAGTTCTTC. Its protein is CASSLRALAGVGSYNEQFF.

This clonotype was found many times. This rearrangement joins TRBV5-1 to TRBJ2-3, with D hard to call. V was shortened by 4 bases and J by 1 base, with 19 bases between the two germline ends. Germline values: CDR1 SGHRS, CDR2 YFSETQ. The CDR3 is 17 residues long. The CDR3 loop reads CASSSQDGKWGTDTQYF. The CDR3 nucleotides are TGCGCCAGCAGCAGTCAGGACGGCAAATGGGGCACAGATACGCAGTATTTT.

In this sample, this clonotype turned up many times. This rearrangement joins TRBV19 to TRBJ2-3; 13 nucleotides line up with TRBD2. Germline CDR1 LNHDA, CDR2 SQIVND (reference sequence). The CDR3 sequence is 16 residues long. The V gene end was trimmed by 5 bases and the J gene end by 3 bases; junction bases not matched to a gene: 5. The CDR3 DNA follows: TGTGCCAGTAGTCCACGACTAGCGGGAGGTACAGATACGCAGTATTTT. Protein sequence: CASSPRLAGGTDTQYF.

This clonotype was observed a handful of times. The chain combines TRBV6-2 or TRBV6-3 with TRBJ2-1; D gene uncertain. CDR1 and CDR2 from the germline V gene are MNHEY and SVGEGT. CDR3 length equals 13 residues. V dropped 2 bases and J dropped 9 bases, with 11 bases sitting between them. CDR3 in amino acids: CASSYAAPTEQFF. The CDR3 DNA sequence: TGTGCCAGCAGTTACGCCGCCCCGACTGAGCAGTTCTTC.

This clonotype was detected ten times or more. The rearrangement joins TRBV6-1 to TRBJ2-7; 14 nucleotides match TRBD2. Germline loops: CDR1 MNHNS, CDR2 SASEGT. The length of the CDR3 is 17 residues. V trimming: 1 base; J trimming: 6 bases; junction bases outside the gene matches: 8. CDR3: CASSEVGTSGSWGEQYF. The CDR3 region has the DNA TGTGCCAGCAGTGAAGTGGGGACTAGCGGGAGTTGGGGCGAGCAGTACTTC.